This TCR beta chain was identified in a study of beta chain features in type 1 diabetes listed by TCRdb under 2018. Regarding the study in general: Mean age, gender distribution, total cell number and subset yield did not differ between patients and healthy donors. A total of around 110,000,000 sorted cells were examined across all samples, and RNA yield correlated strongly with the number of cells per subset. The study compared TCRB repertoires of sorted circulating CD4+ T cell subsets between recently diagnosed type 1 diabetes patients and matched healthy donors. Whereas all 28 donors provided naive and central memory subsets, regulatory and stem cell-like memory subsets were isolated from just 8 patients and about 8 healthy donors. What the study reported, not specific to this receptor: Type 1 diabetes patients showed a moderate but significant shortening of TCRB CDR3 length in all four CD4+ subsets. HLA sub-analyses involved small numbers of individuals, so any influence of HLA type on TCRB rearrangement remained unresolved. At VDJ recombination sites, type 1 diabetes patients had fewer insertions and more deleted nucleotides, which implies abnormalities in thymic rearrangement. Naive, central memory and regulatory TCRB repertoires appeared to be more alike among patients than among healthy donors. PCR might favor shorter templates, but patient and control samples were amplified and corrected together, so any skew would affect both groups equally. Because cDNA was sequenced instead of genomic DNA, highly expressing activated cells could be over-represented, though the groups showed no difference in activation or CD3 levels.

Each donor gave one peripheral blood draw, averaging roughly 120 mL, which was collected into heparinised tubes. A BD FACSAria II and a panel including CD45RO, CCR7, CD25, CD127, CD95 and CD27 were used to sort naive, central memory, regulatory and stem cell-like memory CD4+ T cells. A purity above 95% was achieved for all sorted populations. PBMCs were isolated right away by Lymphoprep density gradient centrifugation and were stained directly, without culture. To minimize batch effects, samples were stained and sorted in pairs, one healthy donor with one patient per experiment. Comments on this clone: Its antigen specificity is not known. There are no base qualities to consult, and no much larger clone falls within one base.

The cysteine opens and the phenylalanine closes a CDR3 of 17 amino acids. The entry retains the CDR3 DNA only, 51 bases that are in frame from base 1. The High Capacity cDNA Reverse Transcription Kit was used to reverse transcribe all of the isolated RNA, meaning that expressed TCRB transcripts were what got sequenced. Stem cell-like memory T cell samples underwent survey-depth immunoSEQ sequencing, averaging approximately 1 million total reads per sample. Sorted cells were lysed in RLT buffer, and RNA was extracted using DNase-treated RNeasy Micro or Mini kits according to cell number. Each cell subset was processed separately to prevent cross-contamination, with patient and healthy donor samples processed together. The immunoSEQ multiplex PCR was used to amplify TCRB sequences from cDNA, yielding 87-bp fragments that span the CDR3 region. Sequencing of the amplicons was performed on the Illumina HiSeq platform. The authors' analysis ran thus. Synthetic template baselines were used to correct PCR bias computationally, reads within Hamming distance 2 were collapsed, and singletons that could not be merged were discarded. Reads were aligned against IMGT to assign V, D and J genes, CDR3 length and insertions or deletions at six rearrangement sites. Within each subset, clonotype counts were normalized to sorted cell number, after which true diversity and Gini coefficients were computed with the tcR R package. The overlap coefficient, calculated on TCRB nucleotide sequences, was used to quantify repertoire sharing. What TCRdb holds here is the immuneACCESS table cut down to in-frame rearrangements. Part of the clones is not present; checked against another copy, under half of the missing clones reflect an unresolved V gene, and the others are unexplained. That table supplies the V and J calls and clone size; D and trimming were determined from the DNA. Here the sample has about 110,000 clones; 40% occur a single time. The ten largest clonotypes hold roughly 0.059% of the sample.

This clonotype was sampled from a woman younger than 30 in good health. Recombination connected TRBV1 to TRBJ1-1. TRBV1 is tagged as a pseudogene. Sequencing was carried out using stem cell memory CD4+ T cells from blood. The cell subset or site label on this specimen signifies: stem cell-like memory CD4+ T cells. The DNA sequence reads TGCACCAGCAGCCAAGGAGGCAGCGACCACATGAACACTGAAGCTTTCTTT. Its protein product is CTSSQGGSDHMNTEAFF.